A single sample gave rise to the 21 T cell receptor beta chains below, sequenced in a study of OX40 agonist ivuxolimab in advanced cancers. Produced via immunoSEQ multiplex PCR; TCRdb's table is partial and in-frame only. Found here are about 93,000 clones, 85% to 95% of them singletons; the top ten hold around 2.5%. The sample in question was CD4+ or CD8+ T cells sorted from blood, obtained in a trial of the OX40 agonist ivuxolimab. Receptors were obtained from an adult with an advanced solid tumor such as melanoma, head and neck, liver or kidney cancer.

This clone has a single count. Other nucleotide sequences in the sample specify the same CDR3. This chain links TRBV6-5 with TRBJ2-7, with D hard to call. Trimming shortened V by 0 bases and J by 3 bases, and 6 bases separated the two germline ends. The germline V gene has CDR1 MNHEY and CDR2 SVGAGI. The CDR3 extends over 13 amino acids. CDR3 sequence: CASSYSGDYEQYF. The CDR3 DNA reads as TGTGCCAGCAGTTACTCCGGTGACTACGAGCAGTACTTC.

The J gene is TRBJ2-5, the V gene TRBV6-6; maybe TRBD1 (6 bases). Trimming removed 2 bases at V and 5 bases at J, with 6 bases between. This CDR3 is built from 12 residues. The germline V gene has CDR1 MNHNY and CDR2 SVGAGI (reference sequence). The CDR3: CASSYQGETQYF. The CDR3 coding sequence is TGTGCCAGCAGTTACCAGGGGGAGACCCAGTACTTC.

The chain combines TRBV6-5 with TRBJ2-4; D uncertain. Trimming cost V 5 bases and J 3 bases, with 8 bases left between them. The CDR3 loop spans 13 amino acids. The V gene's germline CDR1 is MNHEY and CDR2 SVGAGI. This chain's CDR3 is CASSPSDKNIQYF. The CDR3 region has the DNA TGTGCCAGCAGTCCCTCGGACAAAAACATTCAGTACTTC.

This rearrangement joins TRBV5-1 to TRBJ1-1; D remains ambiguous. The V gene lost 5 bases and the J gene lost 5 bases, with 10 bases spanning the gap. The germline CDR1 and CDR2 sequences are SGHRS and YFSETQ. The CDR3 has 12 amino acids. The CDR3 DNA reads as TGCGCCAGCAGGCGTGGGAGGACTGAAGCTTTCTTT. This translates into CASRRGRTEAFF.

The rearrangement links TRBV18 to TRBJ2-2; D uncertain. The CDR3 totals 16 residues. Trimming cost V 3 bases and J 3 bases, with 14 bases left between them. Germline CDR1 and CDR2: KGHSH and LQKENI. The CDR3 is CASSPPDGRYTGELFF. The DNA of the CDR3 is TGTGCCAGCTCACCTCCAGACGGAAGGTACACCGGGGAGCTGTTTTTT.

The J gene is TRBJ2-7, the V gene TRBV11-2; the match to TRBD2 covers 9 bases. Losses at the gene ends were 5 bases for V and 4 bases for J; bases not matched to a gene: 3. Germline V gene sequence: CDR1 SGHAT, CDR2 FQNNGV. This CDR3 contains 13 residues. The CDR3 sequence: CASSISGGYEQYF. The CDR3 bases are TGTGCCAGCAGCATTAGCGGGGGATACGAGCAGTACTTC.

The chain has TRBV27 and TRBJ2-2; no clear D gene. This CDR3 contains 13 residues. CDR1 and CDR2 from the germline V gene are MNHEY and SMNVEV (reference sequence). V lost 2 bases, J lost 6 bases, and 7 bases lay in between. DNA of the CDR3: TGTGCCAGCAGTTTAGGGGTCGCCGGGGAGCTGTTTTTT. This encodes CASSLGVAGELFF.

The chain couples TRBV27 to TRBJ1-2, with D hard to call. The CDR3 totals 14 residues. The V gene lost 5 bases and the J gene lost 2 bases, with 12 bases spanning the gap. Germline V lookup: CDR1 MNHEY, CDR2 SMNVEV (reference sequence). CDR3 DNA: TGTGCCAGCAGTCAAGGGTTCGCCAACTATGGCTACACCTTC. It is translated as CASSQGFANYGYTF.

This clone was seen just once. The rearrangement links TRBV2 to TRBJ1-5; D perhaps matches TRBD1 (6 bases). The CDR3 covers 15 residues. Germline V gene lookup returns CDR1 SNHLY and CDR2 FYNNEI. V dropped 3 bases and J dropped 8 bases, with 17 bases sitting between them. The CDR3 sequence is CASSEIISGAEPQHF. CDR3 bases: TGTGCCAGCAGTGAGATCATTTCAGGGGCCGAGCCCCAGCATTTT.

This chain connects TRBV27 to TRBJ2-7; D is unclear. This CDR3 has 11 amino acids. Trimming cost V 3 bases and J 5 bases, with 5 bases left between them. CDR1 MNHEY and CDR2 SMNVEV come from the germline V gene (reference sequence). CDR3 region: CASSLGNEQYF. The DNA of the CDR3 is TGTGCCAGCAGTTTGGGGAACGAGCAGTACTTC.

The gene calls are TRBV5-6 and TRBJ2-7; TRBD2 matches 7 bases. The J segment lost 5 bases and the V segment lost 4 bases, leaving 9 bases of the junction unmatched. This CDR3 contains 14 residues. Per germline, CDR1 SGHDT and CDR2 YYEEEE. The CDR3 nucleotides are TGTGCCAGCAGCCCGAGGACTAGTCTTAACGAGCAGTACTTC. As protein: CASSPRTSLNEQYF.

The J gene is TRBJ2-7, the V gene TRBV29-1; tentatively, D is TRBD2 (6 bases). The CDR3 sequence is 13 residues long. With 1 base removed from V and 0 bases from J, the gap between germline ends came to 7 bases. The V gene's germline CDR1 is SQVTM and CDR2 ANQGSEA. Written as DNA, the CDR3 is TGCAGCGTTGAAGGGGGACTCTCCTACGAGCAGTACTTC. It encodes CSVEGGLSYEQYF.

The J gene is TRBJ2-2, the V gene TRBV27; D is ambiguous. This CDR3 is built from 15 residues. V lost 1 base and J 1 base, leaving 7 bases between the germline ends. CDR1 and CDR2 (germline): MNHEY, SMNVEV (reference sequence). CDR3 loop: CASSLFSVNTGELFF. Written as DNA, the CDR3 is TGTGCCAGCAGTTTATTCTCCGTGAACACCGGGGAGCTGTTTTTT.

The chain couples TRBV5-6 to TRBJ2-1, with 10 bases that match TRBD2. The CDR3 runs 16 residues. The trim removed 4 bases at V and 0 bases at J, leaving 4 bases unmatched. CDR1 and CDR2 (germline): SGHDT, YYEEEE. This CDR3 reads CASSQGTSVSYNEQFF. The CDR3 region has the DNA TGTGCCAGCAGCCAAGGGACTAGCGTCTCCTACAATGAGCAGTTCTTC. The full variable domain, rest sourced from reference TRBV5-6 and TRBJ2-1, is DAGVTQSPTHLIKTRGQQVTLRCSPKSGHDTVSWYQQALGQGPQFIFQYYEEEERQRGNFPDRFSGHQFPNYSSELNVNALLLGDSALYLCASSQGTSVSYNEQFFGPGTRLTVL.

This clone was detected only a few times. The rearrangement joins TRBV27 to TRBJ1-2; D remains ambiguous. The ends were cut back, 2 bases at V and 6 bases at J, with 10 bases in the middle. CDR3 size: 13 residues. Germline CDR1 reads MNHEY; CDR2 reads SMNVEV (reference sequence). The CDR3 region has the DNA TGTGCCAGCAGTTTAAAGGGCCCGAATGGCTACACCTTC. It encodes CASSLKGPNGYTF.

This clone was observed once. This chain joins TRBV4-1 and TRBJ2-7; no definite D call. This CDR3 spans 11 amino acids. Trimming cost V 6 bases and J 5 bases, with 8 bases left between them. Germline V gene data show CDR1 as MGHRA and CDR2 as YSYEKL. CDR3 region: CASSEGNEQYF. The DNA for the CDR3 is TGCGCCAGCAGTGAAGGGAACGAGCAGTACTTC.

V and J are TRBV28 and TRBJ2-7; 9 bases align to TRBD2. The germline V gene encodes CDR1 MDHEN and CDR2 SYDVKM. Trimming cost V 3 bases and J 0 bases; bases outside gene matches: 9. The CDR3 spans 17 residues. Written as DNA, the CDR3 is TGTGCCAGCAGTTTTACAATCCTAGCGGGAAGCTCCTACGAGCAGTACTTC. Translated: CASSFTILAGSSYEQYF. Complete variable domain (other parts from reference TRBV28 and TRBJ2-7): DVKVTQSSRYLVKRTGEKVFLECVQDMDHENMFWYRQDPGLGLRLIYFSYDVKMKEKGDIPEGYSVSREKKERFSLILESASTNQTSMYLCASSFTILAGSSYEQYFGPGTRLTVT.

The CDR3 loop reads CASSLGMGGYEQYF. CDR3 in DNA: TGTGCCAGCAGCTTAGGAATGGGGGGCTACGAGCAGTACTTC. The gene calls are TRBV11-2 and TRBJ2-7; D possibly corresponds to TRBD2 (6 bases). V was pared by 1 base and J by 3 bases, with 10 bases between. This CDR3 is built from 14 residues. CDR1 is SGHAT, CDR2 FQNNGV, per germline.

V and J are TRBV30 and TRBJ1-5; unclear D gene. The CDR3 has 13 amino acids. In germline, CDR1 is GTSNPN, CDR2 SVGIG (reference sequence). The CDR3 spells CAYQEYSNQPQHF. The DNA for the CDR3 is TGTGCTTATCAGGAATATAGCAATCAGCCCCAGCATTTT.

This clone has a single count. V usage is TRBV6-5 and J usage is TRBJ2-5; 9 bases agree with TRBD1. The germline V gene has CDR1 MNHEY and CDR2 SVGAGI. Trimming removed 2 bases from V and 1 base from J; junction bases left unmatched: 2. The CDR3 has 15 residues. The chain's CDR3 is CASSYGTGPQETQYF. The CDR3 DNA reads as TGTGCCAGCAGTTACGGGACAGGGCCCCAAGAGACCCAGTACTTC.

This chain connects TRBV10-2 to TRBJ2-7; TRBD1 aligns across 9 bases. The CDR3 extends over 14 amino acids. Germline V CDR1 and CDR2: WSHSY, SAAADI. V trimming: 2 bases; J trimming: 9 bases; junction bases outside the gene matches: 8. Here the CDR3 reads CASSENRGRRVQYF. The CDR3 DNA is TGCGCCAGCAGTGAGAACAGGGGGCGAAGGGTGCAGTACTTC.